These 24 T cell receptor beta chains originate from one sample sequenced in a study of monozygotic twins with cystic fibrosis. Here immunoSEQ multiplex PCR was the method, and the copy in TCRdb shows in-frame clones only, minus some. In the table there are about 14,000 clones, 90% to 95% of which are singletons. The sequencing input was blood. Every receptor here comes from a girl aged 2-15 years with cystic fibrosis.

This clone was seen just once. The chain uses TRBV28 and TRBJ2-3; D gene unclear. The CDR3 is made up of 15 amino acids. Germline CDR1 reads MDHEN; CDR2 reads SYDVKM. With 3 bases removed from V and 4 bases from J, the gap between germline ends came to 14 bases. In nucleotides, the CDR3 is TGTGCCAGCAGTTTGGCTCCACTACACGCAGATACGCAGTATTTT. Translation gives CASSLAPLHADTQYF.

The chain links TRBV11-2 to TRBJ1-4; no firm D call. The CDR3 contains 14 residues. V dropped 7 bases and J dropped 0 bases, with 9 bases sitting between them. Per germline, CDR1 SGHAT and CDR2 FQNNGV. This chain's CDR3 is CASTLTATNEKLFF. The CDR3 bases are TGTGCCAGCACCCTTACCGCAACTAATGAAAAACTGTTTTTT.

The CDR3 DNA follows: TGTGCCAGCAGCGGTATTTCGAGCGGGGGCCGAGTCGATGAGCAGTTCTTC. The encoded protein is CASSGISSGGRVDEQFF. The V call is TRBV11-3, the J call TRBJ2-1; 8 bases fit TRBD2. CDR1 and CDR2 (germline): SGHNT, YENEEA. The V gene end was trimmed by 5 bases and the J gene end by 8 bases; junction bases not matched to a gene: 17. The CDR3 has 17 amino acids.

About this clone itself: A read error may produce the germline difference seen at one junction end. The gene calls are TRBV7-6 and TRBJ1-4, with 10 bases matching TRBD1. Germline V CDR1 and CDR2: SGHVS, FNYEAQ. This CDR3 comprises 16 residues. As DNA, the CDR3 is TGTGCCAGCAGCCTAGCTTACGGACAGGGGGATGAAAAACTGTTTTTT. It specifies CASSLAYGQGDEKLFF.

The table lists this clone with a count of one. The chain recombines TRBV6-5 with TRBJ1-1, with TRBD1 matching over 7 bases. Germline V gene data show CDR1 as MNHEY and CDR2 as SVGAGI. CDR3 size: 15 residues. The trim removed 2 bases at V and 1 base at J, leaving 4 bases unmatched. The DNA for the CDR3 is TGTGCCAGCAGTTACGGGGGGACAGAGAACACTGAAGCTTTCTTT. This translates into CASSYGGTENTEAFF.

This chain uses TRBV27 with TRBJ1-1; no firm D call. CDR3 length: 13 residues. V was trimmed by 6 bases and J by 6 bases, leaving 14 bases between them. In germline, CDR1 is MNHEY, CDR2 SMNVEV (reference sequence). CDR3 coding DNA: TGTGCCAGCAGCATCGCCCCGGGCGCTGAAGCTTTCTTT. The encoded protein is CASSIAPGAEAFF.

The J gene is TRBJ2-1, the V gene TRBV7-3, with TRBD1 identical over 7 bases. Germline lookup yields CDR1 SGHTA and CDR2 FQGTGA. The CDR3 is made up of 12 amino acids. The junction had 3 bases not matched to a gene; V was cut back by 3 bases and J by 10 bases. The CDR3 is CASSFRGREQFF. The CDR3 DNA reads TGTGCCAGCAGCTTCAGGGGGAGAGAGCAGTTCTTC.

The chain has TRBV9 and TRBJ1-2, with TRBD1 as a possible D gene (5 bases). V was trimmed by 6 bases and J by 8 bases, leaving 11 bases between them. This CDR3 region has 11 residues. Germline V gene sequence: CDR1 SGDLS, CDR2 YYNGEE. The CDR3 coding sequence is TGTGCCAGCAAACGAGCAGGGGGCTACACCTTC. Amino acids: CASKRAGGYTF.

This chain uses TRBV30 with TRBJ2-7, with 7 bases fitting TRBD1. V lost 2 bases to trimming and J lost 6 bases; unmatched junction nucleotides: 10. Germline assignment: CDR1 GTSNPN and CDR2 SVGIG (reference sequence). This CDR3 contains 14 residues. DNA for the CDR3: TGTGCCTGGAGTTTATCGGACAGGCCTTGCGAGCAGTACTTC. The encoded protein is CAWSLSDRPCEQYF.

The rearrangement joins TRBV11-2 to TRBJ2-7; D possibly corresponds to TRBD1 (6 bases). The CDR3 length is 16 residues. V gave up 4 bases and J gave up 2 bases, with 18 bases separating them. Germline V gene sequence: CDR1 SGHAT, CDR2 FQNNGV. Here the CDR3 DNA reads TGTGCCAGCAGCTCCCAACGACAGGATATACCCTACGAGCAGTACTTC. This gives the protein CASSSQRQDIPYEQYF.

The chain joins TRBV4-1 to TRBJ1-1; D gene uncertain. V was trimmed by 1 base and J by 10 bases, leaving 10 bases between them. The CDR3 totals 12 residues. CDR1 is MGHRA, CDR2 YSYEKL, per germline. The CDR3 coding sequence is TGCGCCAGCAGCCAAGTGACCGAGAGAGCTTTCTTT. Translation gives CASSQVTERAFF.

The CDR3 reads CASSLVTEAFF. CDR3 sequence (DNA): TGTGCCAGCAGCTTAGTTACTGAAGCTTTCTTT. The chain recombines TRBV5-8 with TRBJ1-1; D unresolved. The ends were cut back, 2 bases at V and 5 bases at J, with 4 bases in the middle. This CDR3 is built from 11 residues. Germline V gene sequence: CDR1 SGHTS, CDR2 YDEGEE. Looking up the rest from reference TRBV5-8 and TRBJ1-1 gives the full variable domain: EAGVTQSPTHLIKTRGQQATLRCSPISGHTSVYWYQQALGLGLQFLLWYDEGEERNRGNFPPRFSGRQFPNYSSELNVNALELEDSALYLCASSLVTEAFFGQGTRLTVV.

CDR3: CAWSGSRSGELFF. The CDR3 DNA sequence: TGTGCCTGGAGTGGGAGCAGGTCCGGGGAGCTGTTTTTT. V is TRBV30 and J is TRBJ2-2; D ambiguous. V lost 1 base and J lost 6, with 9 bases in between. CDR1 is GTSNPN and CDR2 is SVGIG in the germline V gene (reference sequence). CDR3 length: 13 residues. Supplemented by reference TRBV30 and TRBJ2-2, the full variable domain reads SQTIHQWPATLVQPVGSPLSLECTVEGTSNPNLYWYRQAAGRGLQLLFYSVGIGQISSEVPQNLSASRPQDRQFILSSKKLLLSDSGFYLCAWSGSRSGELFFGEGSRLTVL.

This rearrangement joins TRBV14 to TRBJ2-2; D gene ambiguous. This CDR3 region has 12 residues. Trimming took off 1 base at V and 5 bases at J, with 2 bases between the two ends. CDR1 and CDR2 (germline): SGHDN, FVKESK. The CDR3 DNA reads as TGTGCCAGCAGCCAAGTGACCGGGGAGCTGTTTTTT. Its protein product is CASSQVTGELFF.

The V and J genes are TRBV28 and TRBJ2-1; D may match TRBD1 or TRBD2 (5 bases each). V lost 1 base and J 5 bases, leaving 15 bases between the germline ends. CDR1 MDHEN and CDR2 SYDVKM come from the germline V gene. This CDR3 spans 16 amino acids. In nucleotides, the CDR3 is TGTGCCAGCAGTTTATCGGGGCGGTCGGGTAACAATGAGCAGTTCTTC. It yields the protein CASSLSGRSGNNEQFF.

The J gene is TRBJ2-7, the V gene TRBV9; D assignment may be TRBD1 or TRBD2 (6 bases each). The V gene's germline CDR1 is SGDLS and CDR2 YYNGEE. The CDR3 sequence is 14 residues long. The germline V and J ends were trimmed by 4 bases and 2 bases, with 13 bases remaining between them. DNA of the CDR3: TGTGCCAGCAGCCCCGGGGGCGGTACCTACGAGCAGTACTTC. As protein: CASSPGGGTYEQYF.

The chain joins TRBV5-4 to TRBJ2-5; D might be TRBD1 (6 bases). The CDR3 covers 16 residues. CDR1 and CDR2 from the germline V gene are SGHNT and YYREEE (reference sequence). Trimming took off 4 bases at V and 5 bases at J, with 21 bases between the two ends. The CDR3 protein is CASSLTGTQSRETQYF. The CDR3 nucleotides read TGTGCCAGCAGCCTTACCGGGACACAGAGTCGTGAGACCCAGTACTTC.

This chain joins TRBV5-4 and TRBJ2-2; D is ambiguous. CDR1 and CDR2 (germline): SGHNT, YYREEE (reference sequence). Trimming left V 0 bases short and J 6 bases short, with 3 bases between. The CDR3 loop spans 12 amino acids. CDR3 coding DNA: TGTGCCAGCAGCTTGGTAGCCGGGGAGCTGTTTTTT. Amino acids: CASSLVAGELFF.

CDR3 sequence: CASSYGGGTGELFF. Written as DNA, the CDR3 is TGTGCCAGCAGTTACGGAGGAGGGACCGGGGAGCTGTTTTTT. The rearrangement joins TRBV6-5 to TRBJ2-2; a possible D gene is TRBD2 (6 bases). The CDR3 has 14 residues. V gave up 2 bases and J gave up 5 bases, with 9 bases separating them. The germline V gene has CDR1 MNHEY and CDR2 SVGAGI.

This clone has only a few counts. This chain uses TRBV18 with TRBJ2-1; TRBD1 aligns across 10 bases. Germline lookup yields CDR1 KGHSH and CDR2 LQKENI. V gave up 10 bases and J gave up 5 bases; unmatched junction bases: 5. CDR3 length equals 13 residues. CDR3 region: CATGTGVDNEQFF. CDR3 sequence (DNA): TGTGCCACCGGGACAGGGGTCGACAATGAGCAGTTCTTC.

The chain has TRBV28 and TRBJ2-1; no reliable D call. V was clipped by 6 bases and J by 1 base, with 13 bases between them. CDR1 is MDHEN and CDR2 is SYDVKM in the germline V gene. The length of the CDR3 is 15 residues. The CDR3 DNA sequence: TGTGCCAGCAGGATATGGTTGCTTTCCTACAATGAGCAGTTCTTC. Protein product: CASRIWLLSYNEQFF.

This clone occurred once. CDR3 loop: CASSIGLTQGNTQYF. CDR3 bases: TGTGCCAGTAGTATAGGCCTTACACAGGGGAATACGCAGTATTTT. The J gene is TRBJ2-3, the V gene TRBV19; 7 bases line up with TRBD1. Germline lookup yields CDR1 LNHDA and CDR2 SQIVND (reference sequence). CDR3 length: 15 amino acids. Unmatched junction bases numbered 8, after V lost 1 base and J lost 7 bases.

The gene calls are TRBV10-1 and TRBJ2-7, with D uncertain. This CDR3 is built from 12 residues. Germline CDR1 is WNHNN and CDR2 is SYGVQD (reference sequence). Trimming shortened V by 3 bases and J by 6 bases, and 9 bases separated the two germline ends. The CDR3 DNA is TGCGCCAGCAGTGATTCCGCTGGCGAGCAGTACTTC. Residues: CASSDSAGEQYF.

The chain combines TRBV7-2 with TRBJ1-4, with D possibly being TRBD1 (5 bases). V was trimmed by 4 bases and J by 13 bases, leaving 25 bases between them. Germline values: CDR1 SGHTA, CDR2 FQGNSA. The CDR3 is made up of 16 amino acids. CDR3 DNA: TGTGCCAGCAGCTCCCAGGGTGGGACTTCCCGCTCCGGACTGTTTTTT. This gives the protein CASSSQGGTSRSGLFF.